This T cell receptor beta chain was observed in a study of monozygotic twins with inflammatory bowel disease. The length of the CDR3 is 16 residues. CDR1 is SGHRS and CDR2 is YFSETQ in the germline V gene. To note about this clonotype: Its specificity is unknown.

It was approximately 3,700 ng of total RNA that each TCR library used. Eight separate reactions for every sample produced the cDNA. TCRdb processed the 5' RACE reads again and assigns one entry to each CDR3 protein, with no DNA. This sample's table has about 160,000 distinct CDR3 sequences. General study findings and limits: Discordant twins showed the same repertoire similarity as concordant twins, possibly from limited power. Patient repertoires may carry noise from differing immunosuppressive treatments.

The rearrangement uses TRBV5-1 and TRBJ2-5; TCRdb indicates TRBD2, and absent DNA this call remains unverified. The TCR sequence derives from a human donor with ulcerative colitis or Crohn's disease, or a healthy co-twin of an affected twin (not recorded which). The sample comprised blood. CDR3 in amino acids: CASSLGASGTQETQYF.